A selection of T cell receptor beta chains follows, all from one sample in a study of blood T cell repertoires in COVID-19. Libraries were prepared by immunoSEQ multiplex PCR; TCRdb keeps only in-frame clonotypes and omits some of them. The repertoire consists of 150,000 to 200,000 clones, with about 88% occurring once and the leading ten covering 2.1%. Sequencing was carried out using peripheral blood. Every receptor here comes from a man in his 70s with active or convalescent COVID-19. The CDR3 runs from the conserved cysteine through the conserved F or W. The D gene is left open where the match is weak. A row's size may be missing; if present it is once, few, many or a size class.

v_call,d_call,j_call,cdr3_length,clone_size,cdr3_nt,cdr3_aa
TRBV11-3,.,TRBJ2-7,14,.,TGTGCCAGCATAGGACTTCCACCTGGTTACGAGCAGTACTTC,CASIGLPPGYEQYF
TRBV19,TRBD2,TRBJ2-3,17,once,TGTGCCAGTAGTACCGGACTAGCGGTATTTGGCACAGATACGCAGTATTTT,CASSTGLAVFGTDTQYF
TRBV10-1,TRBD1,TRBJ1-1,15,.,TGCGCCAGCAGTGAAAGGACAGGGCCCGACACTGAAGCTTTCTTT,CASSERTGPDTEAFF
TRBV6-2/TRBV6-3,.,TRBJ2-4,17,.,TGTGCCAGCAGTTTCCCATTGCCGGGGGTAGCCAAAAACATTCAGTACTTC,CASSFPLPGVAKNIQYF
TRBV7-6,.,TRBJ1-3,16,.,TGTGCCAGCAGCCCGAGGGGGGGGAGCTCTGGAAACACCATATATTTT,CASSPRGGSSGNTIYF
TRBV15,TRBD2,TRBJ2-3,16,.,TGTGCCACCAGCAGGGGACTAGCGGGGGACACAGATACGCAGTATTTT,CATSRGLAGDTDTQYF
TRBV11-2,TRBD1,TRBJ1-4,15,.,TGTGCCAGCAGATCCTCAGGGGGCCGGGGTGAAAAACTGTTTTTT,CASRSSGGRGEKLFF
TRBV5-6,TRBD2,TRBJ2-7,16,.,TGTGCCAGCAGCTTGGCCGTAGCGGGAGATTCCTACGAGCAGTACTTC,CASSLAVAGDSYEQYF
TRBV28,TRBD1,TRBJ1-2,15,.,TGTGCCAGCAGTGAGGCCGGGACAGTAAACTATGGCTACACCTTC,CASSEAGTVNYGYTF
TRBV29-1,TRBD1,TRBJ2-7,14,.,TGCAGCGTTGAACCGACAGGGCGCCCCTACGAGCAGTACTTC,CSVEPTGRPYEQYF
TRBV28,TRBD1,TRBJ2-7,15,.,TGTGCCAGCAGTTTTGGACAGGGTGGCTCCTACGAGCAGTACTTC,CASSFGQGGSYEQYF
TRBV4-3,.,TRBJ2-1,15,.,TGCGCCAGCAGCCAAGGGGGGGGCCTCTACAATGAGCAGTTCTTC,CASSQGGGLYNEQFF
TRBV2,.,TRBJ1-6,12,.,TGTGCCAGCAGTCATAGAAATTCACCCCTCCACTTT,CASSHRNSPLHF
TRBV30,.,TRBJ1-6,13,.,TGTGCCTGGAGATCCAGGCGAAATTCACCCCTCCACTTT,CAWRSRRNSPLHF
TRBV9,TRBD2,TRBJ2-3,16,.,TGTGCCAGCAGCGTACTAGCGGGAGGTAGCACAGATACGCAGTATTTT,CASSVLAGGSTDTQYF
TRBV2,TRBD1,TRBJ1-4,16,once,TGTGCCAGCCAAACGGACAGGATACTCCTCGATGAAAAACTGTTTTTT,CASQTDRILLDEKLFF
TRBV27,.,TRBJ2-1,15,.,TGTGCCAGCAGTTTGAGGGCAGTTGCCTACAATGAGCAGTTCTTC,CASSLRAVAYNEQFF
TRBV7-9,TRBD2,TRBJ2-5,20,.,TGTGCCAGCTGCACACAACACTCTCGGGGGGCTAGCGGGGAACAAGAGACCCAGTACTTC,CASCTQHSRGASGEQETQYF
TRBV30,.,TRBJ2-1,13,.,TGTGCCTGGCGACAGAGCTCCTACAATGAGCAGTTCTTC,CAWRQSSYNEQFF
TRBV28,.,TRBJ1-6,15,.,TGTGCCAGCCGGGGGGACACTGGATATAATTCACCCCTCCACTTT,CASRGDTGYNSPLHF
TRBV11-3,TRBD2,TRBJ2-1,13,.,TGTGCCAGCAGCTCCGGGACTACCAATGAGCAGTTCTTC,CASSSGTTNEQFF
TRBV28,.,TRBJ2-7,12,.,TGTGCCAGCAGTACGCGCCCAGGTGGGCAGTACTTC,CASSTRPGGQYF
TRBV18,TRBD1,TRBJ2-5,17,.,TGTGCCAGCTCACCTACGAGGACAGGGGCGGGGGAAGAGACCCAGTACTTC,CASSPTRTGAGEETQYF
TRBV5-1,TRBD2,TRBJ2-5,15,.,TGCGCCAGCGGACCCCTAGCGGGAGTAGGAGAGACCCAGTACTTC,CASGPLAGVGETQYF
TRBV5-1,TRBD2,TRBJ2-1,15,.,TGCGCCAGCAGCAGGACTAGCGGGGGTTACAATGAGCAGTTCTTC,CASSRTSGGYNEQFF
TRBV7-9,.,TRBJ1-1,14,.,TGTGCCAGCAGCCGTCCCGCAGAGCACTATGAAGCTTTCTTT,CASSRPAEHYEAFF
TRBV6-6,.,TRBJ1-2,14,once,TGTGCCAGCAGTTACCGTCCTGGACTGGATGGCTACACCTTC,CASSYRPGLDGYTF
TRBV23-1,.,TRBJ2-2,15,.,TGCGCCAGCAGCCTCGAAGTCCGGGGCACCGGGGAGCTGTTTTTT,CASSLEVRGTGELFF
TRBV10-3,TRBD1,TRBJ1-1,14,.,TGTGCCATCAGTGAGTCGGGACAGGGGTTAGGAGCTTTCTTT,CAISESGQGLGAFF
TRBV30,TRBD1,TRBJ1-5,15,.,TGTGCCTGGAGTGTACCCGGGACAGGGGTTCAGCCCCAGCATTTT,CAWSVPGTGVQPQHF
TRBV7-2,TRBD2,TRBJ2-7,14,.,TGTGCCAGCAGCTCTGCGGGACTAGCGAACGAGCAGTACTTC,CASSSAGLANEQYF
TRBV12-3/TRBV12-4,TRBD1,TRBJ2-7,13,.,TGTGCCAGCAGTTGGGACAGGGGTTACGAGCAGTACTTC,CASSWDRGYEQYF
TRBV7-9,TRBD2,TRBJ2-3,13,.,TGTGCCAGCAGCCCTGGACTAGTCGACACGCAGTATTTT,CASSPGLVDTQYF
TRBV5-8,.,TRBJ2-2,14,once,TGTGCCAGCAGCTTGGGACCCGGGGCCGGGGAGCTGTTTTTT,CASSLGPGAGELFF
TRBV7-9,.,TRBJ2-7,15,.,TGTGCCAGCAGCTTAGCGGGGCGGAGGGGAGACGAGCAGTACTTC,CASSLAGRRGDEQYF
TRBV24-1,.,TRBJ1-1,13,once,TGTGCCACCAGTGACGATCGAGGCACTGAAGCTTTCTTT,CATSDDRGTEAFF
TRBV18,TRBD2,TRBJ2-1,15,.,TGTGCCAGCTCACCGAGACTAGCGGGACACAATGAGCAGTTCTTC,CASSPRLAGHNEQFF
TRBV2,.,TRBJ1-1,14,.,TGTGCCAGCAGTGATCTGTTTATGAACACTGAAGCTTTCTTT,CASSDLFMNTEAFF
TRBV14,.,TRBJ2-7,17,few,TGTGCCAGCAGCCTCCCCAAGTTGGGCGGGAAAACCTACGAGCAGTACTTC,CASSLPKLGGKTYEQYF
TRBV2,TRBD2,TRBJ2-7,15,.,TGTGCCAGCAGTGCCTTGGGACTAGGGGCATACGAGCAGTACTTC,CASSALGLGAYEQYF
TRBV28,TRBD1,TRBJ1-2,16,.,TGTGCCAGCACCCCGGCCGGGGACAGGGCCAGCCTAGGCTACACCTTC,CASTPAGDRASLGYTF
TRBV25-1,.,TRBJ2-3,13,.,TGTGCCAGCACCCACCAATTACTCGATACGCAGTATTTT,CASTHQLLDTQYF
TRBV27,.,TRBJ1-2,13,.,TGTGCCAGCAGGACACCCGGGGGCTATGGCTACACCTTC,CASRTPGGYGYTF
TRBV9,TRBD1,TRBJ1-2,15,.,TGTGCCAGCAGCCCGCGACAGGGGACCCCCAATGGCTACACCTTC,CASSPRQGTPNGYTF
TRBV6-2/TRBV6-3,TRBD2,TRBJ2-2,16,.,TGTGCCAGCAGTTACTCGATAGCGGGAGGGAACGGGGAGCTGTTTTTT,CASSYSIAGGNGELFF
TRBV19,TRBD2,TRBJ2-1,15,.,TGTGCCAGTAGTTCCTTAGCGGGGGTGTACAATGAGCAGTTCTTC,CASSSLAGVYNEQFF
TRBV29-1,.,TRBJ1-1,15,.,TGCAGCGTCCCGGGGGGGGCAGGGCGTAACACTGAAGCTTTCTTT,CSVPGGAGRNTEAFF
TRBV11-2,.,TRBJ1-6,13,once,TGTGCCAGCAGCGAATCCAGGTCTTCACCCCTCCACTTT,CASSESRSSPLHF
TRBV6-5,TRBD2,TRBJ2-2,15,.,TGTGCCAGCAGTTACTGGGGGGGAGACACCGGGGAGCTGTTTTTT,CASSYWGGDTGELFF
TRBV3-1/TRBV3-2,.,TRBJ1-1,12,.,TGTGCCAGCAGCCTCCCCGGGGGGGATGCTTTCTTT,CASSLPGGDAFF
TRBV2,.,TRBJ1-3,13,.,TGTGCCAGCACGAATCGGGCTGGAAACACCATATATTTT,CASTNRAGNTIYF
TRBV18,TRBD2,TRBJ2-1,16,.,TGTGCCAGCTCACCCCCACTGGGGCGGGAGGGCGGTGAGCAGTTCTTC,CASSPPLGREGGEQFF
TRBV6-6,.,TRBJ2-2,14,.,TGTGCCAGCAGTTATGCTCGAGGCACCGGGGAGCTGTTTTTT,CASSYARGTGELFF
TRBV5-4,TRBD2,TRBJ2-5,15,.,TGTGCCAGCAGCCCAGGGGGACTAGCACGGGAGACCCAGTACTTC,CASSPGGLARETQYF
TRBV30,TRBD2,TRBJ2-1,13,.,TGTGCCTTTCTAGCGGGAGCAGGGAATGAGCAGTTCTTC,CAFLAGAGNEQFF
TRBV10-3,.,TRBJ1-1,14,.,TGTGCCATCAGTGCGGACAGCTCGAACACTGAAGCTTTCTTT,CAISADSSNTEAFF
TRBV2,TRBD2,TRBJ2-7,15,.,TGTGCCAGCAGGGTGGCTAGCGGGAGCCGCAGCGAGCAGTACTTC,CASRVASGSRSEQYF